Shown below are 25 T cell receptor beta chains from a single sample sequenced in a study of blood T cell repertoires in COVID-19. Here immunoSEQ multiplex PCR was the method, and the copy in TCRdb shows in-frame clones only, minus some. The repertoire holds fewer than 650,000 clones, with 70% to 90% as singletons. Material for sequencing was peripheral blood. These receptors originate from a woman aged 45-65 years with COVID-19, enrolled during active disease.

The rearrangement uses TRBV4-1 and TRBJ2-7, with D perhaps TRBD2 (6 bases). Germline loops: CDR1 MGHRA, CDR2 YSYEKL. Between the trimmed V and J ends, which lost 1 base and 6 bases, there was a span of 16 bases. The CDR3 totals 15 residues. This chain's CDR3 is CASSQGIGGLREQYF. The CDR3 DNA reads TGCGCCAGCAGCCAAGGGATCGGGGGACTTCGCGAGCAGTACTTC.

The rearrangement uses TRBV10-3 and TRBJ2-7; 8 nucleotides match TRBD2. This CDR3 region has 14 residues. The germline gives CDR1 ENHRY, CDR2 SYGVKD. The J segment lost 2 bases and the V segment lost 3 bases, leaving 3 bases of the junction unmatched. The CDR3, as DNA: TGTGCCATCAGTGACACTAGCGGCACCTACGAGCAGTACTTC. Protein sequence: CAISDTSGTYEQYF.

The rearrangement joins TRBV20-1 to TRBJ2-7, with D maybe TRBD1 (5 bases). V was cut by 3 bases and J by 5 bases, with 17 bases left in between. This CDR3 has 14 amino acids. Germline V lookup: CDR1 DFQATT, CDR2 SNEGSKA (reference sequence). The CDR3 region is CSASFQGARDEQYF. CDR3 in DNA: TGCAGTGCTAGTTTCCAGGGTGCTCGGGACGAGCAGTACTTC.

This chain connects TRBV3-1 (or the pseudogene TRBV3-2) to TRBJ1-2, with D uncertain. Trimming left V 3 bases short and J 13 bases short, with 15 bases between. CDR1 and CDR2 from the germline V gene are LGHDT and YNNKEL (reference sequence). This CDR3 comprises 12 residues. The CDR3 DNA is TGTGCCAGCAGCCAGGAGGGTGGAGCCTGCACCTTC. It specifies CASSQEGGACTF.

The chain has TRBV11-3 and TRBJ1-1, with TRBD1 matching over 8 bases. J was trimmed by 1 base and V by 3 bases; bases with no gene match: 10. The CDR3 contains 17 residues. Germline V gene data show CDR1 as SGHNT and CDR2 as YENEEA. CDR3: CASSLTWDRPQNTEAFF. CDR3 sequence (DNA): TGTGCCAGCAGCTTGACCTGGGACAGGCCCCAGAACACTGAAGCTTTCTTT.

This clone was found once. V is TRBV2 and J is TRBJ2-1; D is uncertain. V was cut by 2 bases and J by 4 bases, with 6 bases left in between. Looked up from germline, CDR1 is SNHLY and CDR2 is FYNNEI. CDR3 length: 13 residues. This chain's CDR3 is CASSELAYNEQFF. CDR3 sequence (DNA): TGTGCCAGCAGTGAACTGGCTTACAATGAGCAGTTCTTC.

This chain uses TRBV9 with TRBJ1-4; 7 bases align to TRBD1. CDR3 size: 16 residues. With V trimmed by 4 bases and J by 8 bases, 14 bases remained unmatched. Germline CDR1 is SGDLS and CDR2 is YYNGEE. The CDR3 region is CASSPQSRAGGEKLFF. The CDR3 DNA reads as TGTGCCAGCAGCCCCCAGTCACGGGCAGGGGGAGAAAAACTGTTTTTT.

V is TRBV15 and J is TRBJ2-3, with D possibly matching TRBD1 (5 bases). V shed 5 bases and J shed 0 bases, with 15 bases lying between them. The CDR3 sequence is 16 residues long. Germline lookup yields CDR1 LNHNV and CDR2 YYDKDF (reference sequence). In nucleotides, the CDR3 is TGTGCCACCAGCCGCAGGGCCCCCCCTAGCACAGATACGCAGTATTTT. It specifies CATSRRAPPSTDTQYF.

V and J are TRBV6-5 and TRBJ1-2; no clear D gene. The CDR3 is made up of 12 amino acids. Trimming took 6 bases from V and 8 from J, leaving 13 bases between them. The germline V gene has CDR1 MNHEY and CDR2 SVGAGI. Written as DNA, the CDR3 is TGTGCCAGCAGGGCGGGCATAAGGGGCTACACCTTC. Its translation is CASRAGIRGYTF.

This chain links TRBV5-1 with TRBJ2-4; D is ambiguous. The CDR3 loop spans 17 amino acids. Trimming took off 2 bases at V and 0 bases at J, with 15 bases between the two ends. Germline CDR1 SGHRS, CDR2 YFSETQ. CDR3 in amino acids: CASSLDNLRLAKNIQYF. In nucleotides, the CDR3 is TGCGCCAGCAGCTTAGATAATTTACGGTTAGCCAAAAACATTCAGTACTTC.

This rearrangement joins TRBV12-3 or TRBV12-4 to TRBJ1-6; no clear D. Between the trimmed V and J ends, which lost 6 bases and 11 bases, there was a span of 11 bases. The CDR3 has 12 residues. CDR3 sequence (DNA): TGTGCCAGCAGCCCGGGTCGGCCACCCCTCCACTTT. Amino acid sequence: CASSPGRPPLHF.

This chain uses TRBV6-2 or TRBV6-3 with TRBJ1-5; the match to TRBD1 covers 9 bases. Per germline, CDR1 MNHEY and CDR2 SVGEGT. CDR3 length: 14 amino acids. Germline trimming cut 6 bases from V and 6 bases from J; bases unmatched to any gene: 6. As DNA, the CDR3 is TGTGCCAGCAGCAGGGACAGGGCTAGTCAGCCCCAGCATTTT. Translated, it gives CASSRDRASQPQHF.

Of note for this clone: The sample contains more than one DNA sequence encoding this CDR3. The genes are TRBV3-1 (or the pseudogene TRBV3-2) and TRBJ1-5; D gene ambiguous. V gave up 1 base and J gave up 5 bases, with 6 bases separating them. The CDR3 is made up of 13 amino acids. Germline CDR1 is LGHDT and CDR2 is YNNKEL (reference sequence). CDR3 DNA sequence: TGTGCCAGCAGCCAAGGGGGAGATCAGCCCCAGCATTTT. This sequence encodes CASSQGGDQPQHF.

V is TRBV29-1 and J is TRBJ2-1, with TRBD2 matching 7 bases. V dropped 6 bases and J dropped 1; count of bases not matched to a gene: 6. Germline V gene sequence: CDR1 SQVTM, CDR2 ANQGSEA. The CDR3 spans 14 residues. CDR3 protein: CSVLTSSSYNEQFF. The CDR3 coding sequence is TGCAGCGTCCTGACTAGCTCTTCCTACAATGAGCAGTTCTTC.

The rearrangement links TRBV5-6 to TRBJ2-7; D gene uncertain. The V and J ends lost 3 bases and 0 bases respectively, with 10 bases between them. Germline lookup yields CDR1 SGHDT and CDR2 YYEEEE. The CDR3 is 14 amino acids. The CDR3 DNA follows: TGTGCCAGCAGCTACCGGGTCCACTCCTACGAGCAGTACTTC. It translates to CASSYRVHSYEQYF.

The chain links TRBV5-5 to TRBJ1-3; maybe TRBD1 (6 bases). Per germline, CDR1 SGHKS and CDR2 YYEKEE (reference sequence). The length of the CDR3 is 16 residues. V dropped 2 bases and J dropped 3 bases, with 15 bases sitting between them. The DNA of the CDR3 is TGTGCCAGCAGCTTAGGACAGCCCGATTTTGGAAACACCATATATTTT. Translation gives CASSLGQPDFGNTIYF.

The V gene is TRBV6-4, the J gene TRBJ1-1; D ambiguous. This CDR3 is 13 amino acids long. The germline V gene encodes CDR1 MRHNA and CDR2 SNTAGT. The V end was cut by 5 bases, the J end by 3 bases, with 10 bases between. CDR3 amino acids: CASSLEVHTEAFF. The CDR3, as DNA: TGTGCCAGCAGTCTTGAGGTCCACACTGAAGCTTTCTTT.

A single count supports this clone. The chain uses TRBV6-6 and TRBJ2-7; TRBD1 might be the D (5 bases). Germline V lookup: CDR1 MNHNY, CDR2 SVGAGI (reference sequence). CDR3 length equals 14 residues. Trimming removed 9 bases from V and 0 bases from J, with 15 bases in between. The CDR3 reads CARRLRQGSYEQYF. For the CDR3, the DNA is TGTGCCAGGAGATTACGGCAGGGCTCCTACGAGCAGTACTTC.

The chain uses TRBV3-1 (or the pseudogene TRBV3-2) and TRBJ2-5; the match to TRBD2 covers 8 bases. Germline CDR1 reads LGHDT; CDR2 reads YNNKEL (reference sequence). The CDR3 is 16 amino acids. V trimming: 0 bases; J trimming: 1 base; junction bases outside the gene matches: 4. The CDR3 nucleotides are TGTGCCAGCAGCCAAGATCCGGCGGGGGGCCAAGAGACCCAGTACTTC. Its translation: CASSQDPAGGQETQYF.

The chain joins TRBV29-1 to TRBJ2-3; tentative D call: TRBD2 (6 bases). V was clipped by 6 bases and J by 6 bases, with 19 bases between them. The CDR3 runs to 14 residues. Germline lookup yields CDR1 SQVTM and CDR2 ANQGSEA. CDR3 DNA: TGCAGCGTCAGCCTCGGGGGTCACTTTGATACGCAGTATTTT. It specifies CSVSLGGHFDTQYF.

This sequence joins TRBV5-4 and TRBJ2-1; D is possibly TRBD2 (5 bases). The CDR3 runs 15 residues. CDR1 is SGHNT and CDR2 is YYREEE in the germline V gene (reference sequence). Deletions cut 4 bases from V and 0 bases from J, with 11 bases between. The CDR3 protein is CASSRPSGSYNEQFF. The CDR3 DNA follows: TGTGCCAGCAGCCGCCCGAGCGGCTCCTACAATGAGCAGTTCTTC.

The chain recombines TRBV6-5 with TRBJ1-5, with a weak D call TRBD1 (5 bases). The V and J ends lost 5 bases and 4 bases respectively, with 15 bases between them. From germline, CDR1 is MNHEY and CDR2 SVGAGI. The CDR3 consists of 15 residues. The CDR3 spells CASSPSQGRNQPQHF. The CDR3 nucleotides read TGTGCCAGCAGTCCATCCCAGGGTAGGAATCAGCCCCAGCATTTT.

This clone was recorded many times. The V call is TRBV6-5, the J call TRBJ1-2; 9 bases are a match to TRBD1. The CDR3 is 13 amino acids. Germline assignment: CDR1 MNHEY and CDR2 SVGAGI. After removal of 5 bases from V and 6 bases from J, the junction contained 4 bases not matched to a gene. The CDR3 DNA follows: TGTGCCAGCAGTCGGACAGGGGAGGATGGCTACACCTTC. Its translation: CASSRTGEDGYTF.

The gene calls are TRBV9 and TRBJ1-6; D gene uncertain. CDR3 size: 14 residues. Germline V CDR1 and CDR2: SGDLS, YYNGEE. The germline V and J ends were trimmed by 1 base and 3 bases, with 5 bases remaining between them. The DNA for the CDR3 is TGTGCCAGCAGCGTACGGGGCTATAATTCACCCCTCCACTTT. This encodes CASSVRGYNSPLHF.

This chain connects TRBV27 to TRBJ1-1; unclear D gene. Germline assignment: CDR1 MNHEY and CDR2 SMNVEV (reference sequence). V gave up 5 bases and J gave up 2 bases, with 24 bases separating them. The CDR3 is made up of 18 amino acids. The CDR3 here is CASSPTRNFRTYNTEAFF. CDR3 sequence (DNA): TGTGCCAGCAGTCCCACCAGGAACTTCCGGACTTACAACACTGAAGCTTTCTTT.